The TCR beta chain under discussion was sequenced for a study of cytomegalovirus exposure and HLA in healthy donors. Across the study: A prior analysis found 117 million unique TCR beta sequences from some 200 million T cells. Study-wide findings and caveats: The listing of roughly 160 TCR beta chains classed them as cytomegalovirus-associated. Later genetic work tied a missense DCLRE1C variant to beta-chain V and J trimming. Across donors, presence/absence analyses took sequencing depth to be roughly uniform.

Germline CDR1 is MNHEY and CDR2 is SVGAGI. V lost 3 bases and J 4 bases, leaving 9 bases between the germline ends. CDR3 length: 14 residues. Turning to this clone: Its specificity is unknown.

Primers: 60 Vbeta forward and 13 Jbeta reverse. Some clones are missing from TCRdb's copy, which holds only in-frame ones; the method was immunoSEQ multiplex PCR. The table records roughly 80,000 clones, under 80% of them present only once. V usage is TRBV6-5 and J usage is TRBJ1-4; D uncertain. This TCR came from a woman in her forties or fifties in good health and CMV-seropositive. Sample: PBMCs. CDR3 nucleotides: TGTGCCAGCAGTTATTCCAGGTTTAATGAAAAACTGTTTTTT. This sequence encodes CASSYSRFNEKLFF.